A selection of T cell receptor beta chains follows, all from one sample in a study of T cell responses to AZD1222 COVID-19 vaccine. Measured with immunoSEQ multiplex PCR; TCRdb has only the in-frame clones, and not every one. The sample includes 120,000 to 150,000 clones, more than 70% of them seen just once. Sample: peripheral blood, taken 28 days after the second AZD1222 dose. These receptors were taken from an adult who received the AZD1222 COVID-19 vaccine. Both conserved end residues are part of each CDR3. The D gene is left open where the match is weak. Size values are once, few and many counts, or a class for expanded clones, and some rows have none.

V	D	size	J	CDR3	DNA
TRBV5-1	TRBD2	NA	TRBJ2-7	CASSFTPGLAEAKNEQYF	TGCGCCAGCAGCTTCACTCCGGGACTAGCGGAGGCCAAGAACGAGCAGTACTTC
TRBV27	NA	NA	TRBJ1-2	CASSLGGRAGYTF	TGTGCCAGCAGTCTCGGAGGGAGGGCAGGCTACACCTTC
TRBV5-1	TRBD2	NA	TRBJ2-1	CASSLYGTSGSNEQFF	TGCGCCAGCAGCTTGTATGGGACTAGCGGGAGCAATGAGCAGTTCTTC
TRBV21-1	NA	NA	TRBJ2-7	CASSNGTTNEQYF	TGTGCCAGCAGCAACGGGACTACAAACGAGCAGTACTTC
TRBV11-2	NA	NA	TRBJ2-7	CASSLGLSGEQYF	TGTGCCAGCAGCTTAGGGCTGTCGGGGGAGCAGTACTTC
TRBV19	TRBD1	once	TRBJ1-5	CASSRMDRGSNQPQHF	TGTGCCAGTAGTCGCATGGACAGGGGGAGCAATCAGCCCCAGCATTTT
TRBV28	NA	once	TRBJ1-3	CASSFEESGNTIYF	TGTGCCAGCAGTTTTGAGGAGTCTGGAAACACCATATATTTT
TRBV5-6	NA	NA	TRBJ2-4	CASSFRSLRAKNIQYF	TGTGCCAGCAGCTTTCGGTCCCTCCGGGCCAAAAACATTCAGTACTTC
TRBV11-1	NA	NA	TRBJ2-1	CASSLNRYNEQFF	TGTGCCAGCAGCTTAAACAGATACAATGAGCAGTTCTTC
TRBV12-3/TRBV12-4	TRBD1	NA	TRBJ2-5	CASSRDRQETQYF	TGTGCCAGCAGTCGGGACAGACAAGAGACCCAGTACTTC
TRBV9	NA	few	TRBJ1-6	CASSGTVNSPLHF	TGTGCCAGCAGCGGGACAGTGAATTCACCCCTCCACTTT
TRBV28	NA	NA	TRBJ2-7	CASRNHGRPAYEQYF	TGTGCCAGCAGGAACCACGGGAGACCCGCCTACGAGCAGTACTTC
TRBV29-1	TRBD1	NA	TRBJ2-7	CSVERTGTGLSYEQYF	TGCAGCGTTGAACGTACCGGGACAGGGCTCTCCTACGAGCAGTACTTC
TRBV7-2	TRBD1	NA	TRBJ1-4	CASSPQGEKLFF	TGTGCCAGCAGCCCACAGGGGGAAAAACTGTTTTTT
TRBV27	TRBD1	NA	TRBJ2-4	CASSSFPGGVNQYF	TGTGCCAGCAGTTCATTTCCAGGGGGCGTAAATCAGTACTTC
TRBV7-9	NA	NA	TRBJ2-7	CASSSQGLEQYF	TGTGCCAGCAGTTCACAGGGTCTAGAGCAGTACTTC
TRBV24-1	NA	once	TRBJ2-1	CATSGPEPGAATFNEQFF	TGTGCCACCAGTGGACCCGAGCCCGGAGCCGCCACCTTCAATGAGCAGTTCTTC